These 27 T cell receptor beta chains were all obtained from the same sample, sequenced in a study of T cell responses to AZD1222 COVID-19 vaccine (dated by TCRdb to about 2021). Read against the paper, the sample's time point label means: about 28 days (+/-7) after the second vaccine dose. The method behind the library was the immunoSEQ multiplex PCR assay. This immuneACCESS table, as held by TCRdb, lists in-frame sequences with V and J called but not all clones. Of the missing ones, under half trace to an unresolved V gene in checked studies; the others have no known cause. In all, the sample holds 120,000 to 150,000 clones, and just over 85% of those were seen once. Approximately 5.4% of the sample is taken by the ten largest. Sequencing used peripheral blood, obtained 28 days after the second AZD1222 dose. These receptors all come from an adult who received the AZD1222 COVID-19 vaccine.

The chain's CDR3 is CAASTGSFYGYTF. In DNA form, the CDR3 reads TGTGCCGCCTCGACAGGGTCTTTCTATGGCTACACCTTC. The chain employs TRBV6-5 and TRBJ1-2; 7 nucleotides match TRBD1. The V segment lost 11 bases and the J segment 4 bases; nucleotides outside the gene matches: 10. CDR1 MNHEY and CDR2 SVGAGI come from the germline V gene. The CDR3 covers 13 residues.

The V call is TRBV10-3, the J call TRBJ1-2; D gene uncertain. Per the germline V gene, CDR1 is ENHRY and CDR2 is SYGVKD. This CDR3 spans 14 amino acids. With 3 bases removed from V and 8 bases from J, the gap between germline ends came to 16 bases. The CDR3 DNA is TGTGCCATCAGTGAAACCATGGGCCTGGAGGGCTACACCTTC. Translated: CAISETMGLEGYTF.

There are a few counts of this clone. J is TRBJ2-6 and V is TRBV7-8; D perhaps matches TRBD1 (6 bases). The CDR3 is made up of 18 amino acids. Germline values: CDR1 SGHVS, CDR2 FQNEAQ. V lost 3 bases and J lost 0, with 15 bases in between. The CDR3 DNA follows: TGTGCCAGCAGCTTCAGGACAGCGGCGTTCTCTGGGGCCAACGTCCTGACTTTC. Translated, it gives CASSFRTAAFSGANVLTF.

The chain couples TRBV30 to TRBJ2-2; D is undetermined. The CDR3 has 11 amino acids. The V end lost 4 bases, the J end lost 7 bases, and 7 bases lay between the germline ends. Per the germline V gene, CDR1 is GTSNPN and CDR2 is SVGIG (reference sequence). DNA for the CDR3: TGTGCCTGGAAAGGGTTCGGGGAGCTGTTTTTT. As protein: CAWKGFGELFF.

In its sample, this clone was seen a few times. The CDR3 DNA reads as TGTGCCAGTAGTCCCACAGGGGGCGCGGGACAGCCCCAGCATTTT. Residues: CASSPTGGAGQPQHF. The chain joins TRBV19 to TRBJ1-5; 9 bases match TRBD1. The germline V gene has CDR1 LNHDA and CDR2 SQIVND (reference sequence). CDR3 length: 15 residues. V lost 5 bases to trimming and J lost 7 bases; unmatched junction nucleotides: 9.

The V call is TRBV7-6, the J call TRBJ1-5; D remains unclear. Trimming stripped 5 bases from V and 0 bases from J, with 11 bases between. The germline CDR1 and CDR2 sequences are SGHVS and FNYEAQ. The CDR3 sequence is 15 residues long. CDR3 loop: CASSPWQDSNQPQHF. Here the CDR3 DNA reads TGTGCCAGCAGCCCCTGGCAGGATAGCAATCAGCCCCAGCATTTT.

The V and J genes are TRBV28 and TRBJ1-2, with 8 bases identical to TRBD1. V was pared by 8 bases and J by 2 bases, with 4 bases of the junction left unmatched. The CDR3 is made up of 13 amino acids. CDR1 is MDHEN, CDR2 SYDVKM, per germline. CDR3: CASSGGANYGYTF. In DNA form, the CDR3 reads TGTGCCAGCTCAGGGGGCGCCAACTATGGCTACACCTTC.

V is TRBV28 and J is TRBJ1-2; D may be TRBD1 (5 bases). The CDR3 is 13 amino acids. Between the trimmed V and J ends, which lost 5 bases and 7 bases, there was a span of 14 bases. Germline V gene sequence: CDR1 MDHEN, CDR2 SYDVKM. CDR3 protein: CASSLGREVGYTF. The CDR3 DNA follows: TGTGCCAGCAGTCTTGGCAGGGAGGTTGGCTACACCTTC.

V and J are TRBV4-1 and TRBJ2-1; 9 positions match TRBD1. V gave up 3 bases and J gave up 7 bases; unmatched junction bases: 10. Per germline, CDR1 MGHRA and CDR2 YSYEKL. The CDR3 is 16 amino acids. The CDR3 DNA is TGCGCCAGCAGCCAGACGACAGGGGGAAAGGGTAATGAGCAGTTCTTC. This encodes CASSQTTGGKGNEQFF.

The chain uses TRBV28 and TRBJ1-6, with D perhaps TRBD1 (5 bases). The germline V and J ends were trimmed by 7 bases and 15 bases, with 13 bases remaining between them. The length of the CDR3 is 11 residues. Germline values: CDR1 MDHEN, CDR2 SYDVKM. CDR3 sequence: CASTTTGDLHF. DNA of the CDR3: TGTGCCAGCACCACAACAGGAGACCTCCACTTT. Combining the CDR3 with reference TRBV28 and TRBJ1-6 gives the whole variable domain DVKVTQSSRYLVKRTGEKVFLECVQDMDHENMFWYRQDPGLGLRLIYFSYDVKMKEKGDIPEGYSVSREKKERFSLILESASTNQTSMYLCASTTTGDLHFGNGTRLTVT.

The chain has TRBV5-4 and TRBJ2-2; D perhaps matches TRBD2 (6 bases). Germline loops: CDR1 SGHNT, CDR2 YYREEE (reference sequence). The CDR3 is 14 residues long. CDR3 sequence reads: CAEGGTPNTGELFF. CDR3 bases: TGTGCGGAAGGCGGGACTCCGAACACCGGGGAGCTGTTTTTT. The whole variable domain, filled in from reference TRBV5-4 and TRBJ2-2, reads ETGVTQSPTHLIKTRGQQVTLRCSSQSGHNTVSWYQQALGQGPQFIFQYYREEENGRGNFPPRFSGLQFPNYSSELNVNALELDDSALYLCAEGGTPNTGELFFGEGSRLTVL.

The gene calls are TRBV7-9 and TRBJ1-2; D ambiguous. CDR1 and CDR2 (germline): SEHNR, FQNEAQ (reference sequence). The CDR3 loop spans 17 amino acids. V was shortened by 4 bases and J by 4 bases, with 22 bases between the two germline ends. The CDR3 bases are TGTGCCAGCAGCTCAGTGAACTCGGGCCCGGGGTTCTATGGCTACACCTTC. Encoded protein: CASSSVNSGPGFYGYTF.

This clone was seen once. The chain combines TRBV19 with TRBJ1-2, with D unclear. The CDR3 totals 15 residues. V was clipped by 3 bases and J by 4 bases, with 15 bases between them. The germline CDR1 and CDR2 sequences are LNHDA and SQIVND (reference sequence). The CDR3 coding sequence is TGTGCCAGTAGTATTTCGGCGCAGGCGACCTATGGCTACACCTTC. Protein product: CASSISAQATYGYTF.

In this sample, this clone turned up once. The chain is built from TRBV4-1 and TRBJ1-2; 9 bases match TRBD1. This CDR3 is 14 amino acids long. V lost 0 bases to trimming and J lost 8 bases; unmatched junction nucleotides: 4. CDR1 and CDR2 (germline): MGHRA, YSYEKL. DNA of the CDR3: TGCGCCAGCAGCCAAGAGGGACAGGGAGGCGGCTACACCTTC. Amino acid sequence: CASSQEGQGGGYTF.

The genes are TRBV30 and TRBJ1-6, with a tentative D call TRBD1 (5 bases). CDR1 and CDR2 from the germline V gene are GTSNPN and SVGIG (reference sequence). Trimming cost V 0 bases and J 14 bases, with 11 bases left between them. The CDR3 is 12 residues long. CDR3 coding DNA: TGTGCCTGGAGTGTATTTATGGGGGCCCTCCACTTT. It is translated as CAWSVFMGALHF.

This rearrangement joins TRBV7-8 to TRBJ2-5; TRBD2 aligns across 7 bases. Germline V gene data show CDR1 as SGHVS and CDR2 as FQNEAQ. The CDR3 contains 16 residues. Trimming removed 2 bases from V and 2 bases from J; junction bases left unmatched: 8. CDR3 in DNA: TGTGCCAGCAGCTTAATGGGAGCTAGCGGACAAGAGACCCAGTACTTC. Translation gives CASSLMGASGQETQYF.

The rearrangement links TRBV18 to TRBJ2-7; D gene ambiguous. The V end lost 4 bases, the J end lost 2 bases, and 12 bases lay between the germline ends. CDR3 length: 14 residues. The germline V gene encodes CDR1 KGHSH and CDR2 LQKENI. CDR3 residues: CASSRDILTYEQYF. CDR3 sequence (DNA): TGTGCCAGCTCACGGGATATCTTGACCTACGAGCAGTACTTC.

The CDR3 protein is CASSPLAFSNEKLFF. CDR3 coding DNA: TGTGCCAGCAGCCCCTTGGCGTTCTCTAATGAAAAACTGTTTTTT. The chain combines TRBV3-1 (or the pseudogene TRBV3-2) with TRBJ1-4; D is ambiguous. The CDR3 consists of 15 residues. V shed 4 bases and J shed 3 bases, with 12 bases lying between them. The germline gives CDR1 LGHDT, CDR2 YNNKEL (reference sequence).

This chain connects TRBV5-1 to TRBJ1-1, with D possibly TRBD1 on 5 matching bases. The germline CDR1 and CDR2 sequences are SGHRS and YFSETQ. The CDR3 totals 16 residues. With 5 bases removed from V and 5 bases from J, the gap between germline ends came to 22 bases. This CDR3 is CASRSTAGGSETEAFF. The CDR3 nucleotides read TGCGCCAGCAGATCGACCGCCGGGGGGTCGGAGACTGAAGCTTTCTTT.

This rearrangement joins TRBV7-2 to TRBJ1-5; 9 bases match TRBD1. CDR1 and CDR2 from the germline V gene are SGHTA and FQGNSA. This CDR3 is 16 amino acids long. V shed 1 base and J 4 bases; nucleotides not matched to a gene: 5. The CDR3 reads CASSLVGGQGNQPQHF. The CDR3 coding sequence is TGTGCCAGCAGCTTAGTGGGTGGACAGGGGAATCAGCCCCAGCATTTT. The variable domain in full, with the rest retrieved from reference TRBV7-2 and TRBJ1-5, is GAGVSQSPSNKVTEKGKDVELRCDPISGHTALYWYRQSLGQGLEFLIYFQGNSAPDKSGLPSDRFSAERTGGSVSTLTIQRTQQEDSAVYLCASSLVGGQGNQPQHFGDGTRLSIL.

This sequence joins TRBV7-2 and TRBJ2-5, with 10 bases fitting TRBD2. The CDR3 has 16 amino acids. V lost 5 bases to trimming and J lost 1 base; unmatched junction nucleotides: 7. The germline V gene has CDR1 SGHTA and CDR2 FQGNSA. For the CDR3, the DNA is TGTGCCAGCAGCGCCCCGATAGCGGGGGGCCAAGAGACCCAGTACTTC. Translated: CASSAPIAGGQETQYF.

The chain recombines TRBV4-1 with TRBJ2-7; the D gene is possibly TRBD1 (5 bases). This CDR3 region has 18 residues. The germline V and J ends were trimmed by 4 bases and 0 bases, with 22 bases remaining between them. Germline CDR1 is MGHRA and CDR2 is YSYEKL. CDR3 in amino acids: CASSPISAVGQGSYEQYF. The CDR3 DNA reads TGCGCCAGCAGCCCAATCTCCGCCGTCGGCCAGGGCTCCTACGAGCAGTACTTC.

V gene TRBV28 combines with J gene TRBJ1-3, with TRBD1 as a possible D gene (5 bases). Trimming took off 5 bases at V and 1 base at J, with 6 bases between the two ends. The V gene's germline CDR1 is MDHEN and CDR2 SYDVKM. This CDR3 comprises 13 residues. This chain's CDR3 is CASSRGSGNTIYF. As DNA, the CDR3 is TGTGCCAGCAGTAGGGGATCTGGAAACACCATATATTTT.

This clone has a handful of counts. The CDR3 DNA sequence: TGCGCCAGCAGCCAAGTATTGTCCTACGAGCAGTACTTC. This codes for CASSQVLSYEQYF. The chain combines TRBV4-1 with TRBJ2-7; D is uncertain. Looked up from germline, CDR1 is MGHRA and CDR2 is YSYEKL. Trimming cost V 1 base and J 1 base, with 5 bases left between them. The CDR3 is 13 amino acids.

The V and J genes are TRBV30 and TRBJ2-1, with 7 positions matching TRBD2. From germline, CDR1 is GTSNPN and CDR2 SVGIG (reference sequence). CDR3 length: 14 residues. V lost 3 bases to trimming and J lost 0 bases; unmatched junction nucleotides: 2. Written as DNA, the CDR3 is TGTGCCTGGAGCGCGGGGGTCTCCTACAATGAGCAGTTCTTC. It specifies CAWSAGVSYNEQFF.

The chain couples TRBV10-3 to TRBJ2-7; D ambiguous. Trimming pared 4 bases from V and 2 bases from J, leaving 9 bases between. The V gene's germline CDR1 is ENHRY and CDR2 SYGVKD. The CDR3 length is 13 residues. CDR3 nucleotide sequence: TGTGCCATCAGTGGTCAGAGCCCCTACGAGCAGTACTTC. Protein sequence: CAISGQSPYEQYF.

This sequence joins TRBV7-9 and TRBJ2-7; the D gene is possibly TRBD1 (6 bases). Trimming pared 7 bases from V and 7 bases from J, leaving 23 bases between. The germline gives CDR1 SEHNR, CDR2 FQNEAQ (reference sequence). CDR3 length: 15 residues. The CDR3 loop reads CASNNPGTRGGEQYF. CDR3 DNA: TGTGCCAGCAACAACCCCGGGACGCGAGGGGGAGAGCAGTACTTC. The full variable domain, with the rest looked up from reference TRBV7-9 and TRBJ2-7, is DTGVSQNPRHKITKRGQNVTFRCDPISEHNRLYWYRQTLGQGPEFLTYFQNEAQLEKSRLLSDRFSAERPKGSFSTLEIQRTEQGDSAMYLCASNNPGTRGGEQYFGPGTRLTVT.